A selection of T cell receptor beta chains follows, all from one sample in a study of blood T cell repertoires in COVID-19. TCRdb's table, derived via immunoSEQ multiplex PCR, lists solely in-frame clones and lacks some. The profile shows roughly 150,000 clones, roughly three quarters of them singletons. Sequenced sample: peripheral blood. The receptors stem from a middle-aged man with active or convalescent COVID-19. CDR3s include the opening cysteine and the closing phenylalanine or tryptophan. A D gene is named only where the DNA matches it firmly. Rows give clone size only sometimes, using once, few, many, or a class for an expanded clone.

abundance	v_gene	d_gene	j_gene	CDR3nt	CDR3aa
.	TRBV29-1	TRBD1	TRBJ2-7	TGCAGCGTCGAGGACAGGCTAGACGAGCAGTACTTC	CSVEDRLDEQYF
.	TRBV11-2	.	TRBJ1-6	TGTGCCAGCAGCTTAGAACCAGGGAATTCACCCCTCCACTTT	CASSLEPGNSPLHF
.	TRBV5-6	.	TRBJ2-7	TGTGCCAGCAGCGGAACAGGCTACGAGCAGTACTTC	CASSGTGYEQYF
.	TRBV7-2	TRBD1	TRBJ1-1	TGTGCCAGCAGCCTCAACAGGGGGAACACTGAAGCTTTCTTT	CASSLNRGNTEAFF
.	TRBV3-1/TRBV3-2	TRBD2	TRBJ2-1	TGTGCCAGCAGCCAAGGAGGACTAGCGGGGGGAGGAGGGCAGTTCTTC	CASSQGGLAGGGGQFF
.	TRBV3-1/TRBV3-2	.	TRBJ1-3	TGTGCCAGCAGCCAAGAAGCCGCCTCTGGAAACACCATATATTTT	CASSQEAASGNTIYF
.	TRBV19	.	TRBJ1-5	TGTGCCAGTAGTTGGGGGGGTCGCAATCAGCCCCAGCATTTT	CASSWGGRNQPQHF
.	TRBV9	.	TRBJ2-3	TGTGCCAGCAGCGTATGGGGACACCAGAGCACAGATACGCAGTATTTT	CASSVWGHQSTDTQYF
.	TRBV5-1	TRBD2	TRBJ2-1	TGCGCCAGCAGCTTCCCCGGGGGGAACAATGAGCAGTTCTTC	CASSFPGGNNEQFF
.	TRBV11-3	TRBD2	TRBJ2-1	TGTGCCAGCAGCTCAGGACTAGCGGGATACAATGAGCAGTTCTTC	CASSSGLAGYNEQFF
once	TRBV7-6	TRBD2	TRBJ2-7	TGTGCCAGCAGCTTAGAGGTGACAGGGTCTACTAGCGGGTTCTCCTACGAGCAGTACTTC	CASSLEVTGSTSGFSYEQYF
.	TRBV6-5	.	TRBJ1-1	TGTGCCAGCAGGTCGCAGGGAAACACTGAAGCTTTCTTT	CASRSQGNTEAFF
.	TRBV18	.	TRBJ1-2	TGTGCCAGCTCACCATCGGGGGACTATGGCTACACCTTC	CASSPSGDYGYTF
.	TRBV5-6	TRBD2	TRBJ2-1	TGTGCCAGCAGCTTAGGAGCGGGAGACCCCTACAATGAGCAGTTCTTC	CASSLGAGDPYNEQFF
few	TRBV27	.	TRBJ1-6	TGTGCCAGCAGTTTTTTACAGGGCAATTCACCCCTCCACTTT	CASSFLQGNSPLHF
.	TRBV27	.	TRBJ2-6	TGTGCCAGCAGTTCTGCTGGGGCCAACGTCCTGACTTTC	CASSSAGANVLTF
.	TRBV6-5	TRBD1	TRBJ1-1	TGTGCCAGCAGTTACTCGGGCAGGGGGGAGACTGAAGCTTTCTTT	CASSYSGRGETEAFF
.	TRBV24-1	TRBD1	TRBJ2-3	TGTGCCACCAGTGGAAGGGACAGGGAATTCACAGATACGCAGTATTTT	CATSGRDREFTDTQYF
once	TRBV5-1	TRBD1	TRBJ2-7	TGCGCCAGCAGACCCCAACCGGGACAGGCCACCTACGAGCAGTACTTC	CASRPQPGQATYEQYF
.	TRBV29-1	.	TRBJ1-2	TGCAGCGTTGTGGACATTAACTATGGCTACACCTTC	CSVVDINYGYTF
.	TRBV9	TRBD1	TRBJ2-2	TGTGCCAGCAGCGTAGAGGGACAGGGGGCGGTGGTCTTATCCGGGGAGCTGTTTTTT	CASSVEGQGAVVLSGELFF